This T cell receptor (beta chain) derives from a study of identifying expanded T cells in peripheral blood. Clones were sequenced by immunoSEQ multiplex PCR, and TCRdb holds only the in-frame ones, with some missing. This table has about 58,000 clones, around nine tenths appearing once. The sequenced material came from blood. This TCR derives from a person between 18 and 75 years old in good health.

This CDR3 reads CASSTKNTGNTEAFF. In DNA, the CDR3 is TGTGCCAGCTCAACGAAAAACACAGGGAACACTGAAGCTTTCTTT. The chain couples TRBV18 to TRBJ1-1; tentative D call: TRBD1 (5 bases). Germline-derived CDR1 and CDR2 are KGHSH and LQKENI. This CDR3 has 15 amino acids. Trimming took 5 bases from V and 1 from J, leaving 14 bases between them.